This T cell receptor beta chain stems from a study of CD8+ T cells in alopecia areata. Study-level results: For patients receiving tofacitinib, scalp clonality and expanded CD8+ clones among the top 100 significantly decreased. Elevated clonality characterized lesional scalp relative to normal scalp, particularly in alopecia totalis/universalis.

Sample treatment: oral pan-JAK inhibitor, 5-10 mg twice daily. This clone appeared a single time. Its target is unknown. The CDR3 covers 13 residues. CDR1 and CDR2 from the germline V gene are SQVTM and ANQGSEA. Trimming removed 6 bases from V and 0 bases from J, with 9 bases in between. Following extraction, RNA underwent reverse transcription to cDNA, which served as the sequencing template. Clones were read by immunoSEQ multiplex PCR, and TCRdb kept only the in-frame ones, dropping some. There are about 250,000 clones in the sample; 60% occur only once, and about 0.93% lies in the top ten. This chain connects TRBV29-1 to TRBJ1-3; D not certain. The source material was CD4+ T cells sorted from blood, sampled at week 52, from a patient treated with tofacitinib. This TCR came from a human donor with alopecia areata. The CDR3 coding sequence is TGCAGCGTCTCGATTGACTCTGGAAACACCATATATTTT. This gives the protein CSVSIDSGNTIYF.